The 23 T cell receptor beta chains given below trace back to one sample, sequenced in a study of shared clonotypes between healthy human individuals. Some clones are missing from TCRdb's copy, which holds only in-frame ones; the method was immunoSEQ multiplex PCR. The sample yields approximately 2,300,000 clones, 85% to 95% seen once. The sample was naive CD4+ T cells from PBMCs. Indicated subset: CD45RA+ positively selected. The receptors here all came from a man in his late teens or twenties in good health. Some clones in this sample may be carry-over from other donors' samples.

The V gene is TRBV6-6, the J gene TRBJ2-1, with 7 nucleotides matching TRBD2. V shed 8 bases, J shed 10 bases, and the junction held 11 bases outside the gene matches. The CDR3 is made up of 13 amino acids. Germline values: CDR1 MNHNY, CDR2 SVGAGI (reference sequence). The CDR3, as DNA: TGTGCCAGCGGGATGGGCGGGAGAGCGGAGCAGTTCTTC. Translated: CASGMGGRAEQFF.

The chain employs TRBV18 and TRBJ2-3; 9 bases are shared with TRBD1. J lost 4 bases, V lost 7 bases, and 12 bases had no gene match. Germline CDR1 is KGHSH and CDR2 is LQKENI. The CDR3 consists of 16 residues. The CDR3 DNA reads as TGTGCCAGCTTAACCTCTCTGACAGGGGGAGCAGATACGCAGTATTTT. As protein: CASLTSLTGGADTQYF.

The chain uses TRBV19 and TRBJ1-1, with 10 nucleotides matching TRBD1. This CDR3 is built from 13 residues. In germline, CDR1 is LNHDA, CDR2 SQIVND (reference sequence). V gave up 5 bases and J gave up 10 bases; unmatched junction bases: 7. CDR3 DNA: TGTGCCAGTAGTGGGGACAGGGGAAGAAGAGCTTTCTTT. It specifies CASSGDRGRRAFF.

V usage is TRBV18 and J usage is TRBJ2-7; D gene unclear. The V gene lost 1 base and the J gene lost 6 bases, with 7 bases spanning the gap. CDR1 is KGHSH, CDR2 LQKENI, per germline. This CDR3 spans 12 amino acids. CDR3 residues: CASSPQAFEQYF. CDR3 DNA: TGTGCCAGCTCACCACAGGCGTTCGAGCAGTACTTC.

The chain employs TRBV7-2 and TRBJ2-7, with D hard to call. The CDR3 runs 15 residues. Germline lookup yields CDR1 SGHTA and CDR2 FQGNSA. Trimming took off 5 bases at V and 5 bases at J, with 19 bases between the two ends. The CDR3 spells CASSQSGTRVHEQYF. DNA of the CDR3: TGTGCCAGCAGCCAAAGTGGTACAAGGGTCCACGAGCAGTACTTC.

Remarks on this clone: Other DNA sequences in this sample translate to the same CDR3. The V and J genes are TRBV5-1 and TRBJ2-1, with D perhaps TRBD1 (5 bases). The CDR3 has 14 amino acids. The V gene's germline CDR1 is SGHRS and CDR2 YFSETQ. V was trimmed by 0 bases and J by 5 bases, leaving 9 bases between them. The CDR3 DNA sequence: TGCGCCAGCAGCTTGGGGACAACTAACAATGAGCAGTTCTTC. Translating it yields CASSLGTTNNEQFF.

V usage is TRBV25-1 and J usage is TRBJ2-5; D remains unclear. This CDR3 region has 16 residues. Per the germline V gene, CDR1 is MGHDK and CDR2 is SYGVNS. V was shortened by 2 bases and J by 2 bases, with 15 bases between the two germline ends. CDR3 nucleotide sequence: TGTGCCAGCAGTGAAGGGAAGGGTCGAGTACAAGAGACCCAGTACTTC. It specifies CASSEGKGRVQETQYF.

CDR3 protein: CASSLAGAPEQFF. The CDR3 nucleotides read TGTGCCAGCAGCTTAGCAGGGGCTCCGGAGCAGTTCTTC. The rearrangement uses TRBV7-9 and TRBJ2-1; tentative D call: TRBD1 (5 bases). The CDR3 covers 13 residues. Germline loops: CDR1 SEHNR, CDR2 FQNEAQ (reference sequence). Deletions cut 0 bases from V and 10 bases from J, with 10 bases between.

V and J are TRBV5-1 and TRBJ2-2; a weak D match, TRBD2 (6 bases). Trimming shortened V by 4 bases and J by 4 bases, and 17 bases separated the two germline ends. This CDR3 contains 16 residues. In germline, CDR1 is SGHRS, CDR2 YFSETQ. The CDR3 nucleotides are TGCGCCAGCAGCCGAATCTCGGGAGATATCACCGGGGAGCTGTTTTTT. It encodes CASSRISGDITGELFF.

In DNA, the CDR3 is TGTGCCAGTAACCCCGGGACAGGGGGCGGAAAACTGTTTTTT. It codes for CASNPGTGGGKLFF. The chain links TRBV19 to TRBJ1-4; 12 bases agree with TRBD1. There are 14 residues in the CDR3. V was pared by 7 bases and J by 10 bases, with 7 bases of the junction left unmatched. From germline, CDR1 is LNHDA and CDR2 SQIVND (reference sequence).

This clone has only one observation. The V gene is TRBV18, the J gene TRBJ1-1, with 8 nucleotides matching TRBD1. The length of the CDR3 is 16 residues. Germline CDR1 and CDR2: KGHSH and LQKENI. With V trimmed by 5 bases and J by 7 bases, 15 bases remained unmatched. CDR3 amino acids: CASSAGQAPANGEAFF. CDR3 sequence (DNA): TGTGCCAGCTCAGCGGGACAGGCCCCGGCTAATGGTGAAGCTTTCTTT. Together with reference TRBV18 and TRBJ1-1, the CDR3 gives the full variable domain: NAGVMQNPRHLVRRRGQEARLRCSPMKGHSHVYWYRQLPEEGLKFMVYLQKENIIDESGMPKERFSAEFPKEGPSILRIQQVVRGDSAAYFCASSAGQAPANGEAFFGQGTRLTVV.

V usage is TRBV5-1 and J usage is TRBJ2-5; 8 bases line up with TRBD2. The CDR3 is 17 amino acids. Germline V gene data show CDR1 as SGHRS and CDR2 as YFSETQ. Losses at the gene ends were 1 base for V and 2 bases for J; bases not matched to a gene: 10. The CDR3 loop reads CASSLLYHSGTQETQYF. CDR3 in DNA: TGCGCCAGCAGCTTGCTCTATCATAGCGGGACACAAGAGACCCAGTACTTC.

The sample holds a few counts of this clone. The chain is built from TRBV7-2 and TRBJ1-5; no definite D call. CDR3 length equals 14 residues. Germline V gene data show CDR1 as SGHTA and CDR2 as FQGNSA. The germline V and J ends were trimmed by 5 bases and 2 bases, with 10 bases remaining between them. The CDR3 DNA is TGTGCCAGCAGCCTAAGGCAGGGCAATCAGCCCCAGCATTTT. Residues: CASSLRQGNQPQHF.

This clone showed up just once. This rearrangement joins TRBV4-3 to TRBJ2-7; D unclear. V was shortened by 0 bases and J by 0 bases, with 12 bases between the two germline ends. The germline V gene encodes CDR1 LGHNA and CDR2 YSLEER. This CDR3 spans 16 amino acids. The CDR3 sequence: CASSQEVERHSYEQYF. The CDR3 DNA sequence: TGCGCCAGCAGCCAAGAGGTAGAGCGACACTCCTACGAGCAGTACTTC.

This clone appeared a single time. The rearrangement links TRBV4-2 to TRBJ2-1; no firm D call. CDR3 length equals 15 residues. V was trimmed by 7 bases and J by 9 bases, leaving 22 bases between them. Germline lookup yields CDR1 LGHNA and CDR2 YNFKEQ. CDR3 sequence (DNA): TGTGCCAGCACCCCCCTTGAGGTAGTCGGTGTTGAGCAGTTCTTC. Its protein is CASTPLEVVGVEQFF.

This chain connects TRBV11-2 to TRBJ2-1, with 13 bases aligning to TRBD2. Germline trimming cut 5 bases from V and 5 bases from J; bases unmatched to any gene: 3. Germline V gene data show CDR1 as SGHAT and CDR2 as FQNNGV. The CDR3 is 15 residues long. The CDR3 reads CASSLGTSGNNEQFF. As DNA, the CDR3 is TGTGCCAGCAGCCTAGGGACTAGCGGGAACAATGAGCAGTTCTTC.

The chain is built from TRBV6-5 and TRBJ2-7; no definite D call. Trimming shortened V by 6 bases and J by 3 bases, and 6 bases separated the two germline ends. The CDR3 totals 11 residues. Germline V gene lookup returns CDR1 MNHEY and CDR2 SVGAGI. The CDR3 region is CASRSYYEQYF. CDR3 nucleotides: TGTGCCAGCAGGTCGTACTACGAGCAGTACTTC.

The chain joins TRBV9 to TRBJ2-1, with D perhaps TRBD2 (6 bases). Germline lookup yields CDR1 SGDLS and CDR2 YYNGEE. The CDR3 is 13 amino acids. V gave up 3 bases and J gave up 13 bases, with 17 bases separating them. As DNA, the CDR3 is TGTGCCAGCAGCGAGGCCCCGGGACTTCTTCAGTTCTTC. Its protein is CASSEAPGLLQFF.

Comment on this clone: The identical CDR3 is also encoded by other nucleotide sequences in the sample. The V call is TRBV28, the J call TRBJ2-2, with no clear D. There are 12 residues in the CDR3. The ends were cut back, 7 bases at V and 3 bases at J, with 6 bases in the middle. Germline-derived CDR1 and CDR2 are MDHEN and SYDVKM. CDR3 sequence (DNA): TGTGCCAGCACCCGGGACACCGGGGAGCTGTTTTTT. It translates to CASTRDTGELFF.

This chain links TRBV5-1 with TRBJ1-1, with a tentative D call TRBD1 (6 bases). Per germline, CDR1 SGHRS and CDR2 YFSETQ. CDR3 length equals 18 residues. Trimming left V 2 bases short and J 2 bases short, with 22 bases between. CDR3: CASSLGGRLVRSNTEAFF. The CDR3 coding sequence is TGCGCCAGCAGCTTAGGGGGGAGGTTGGTCCGATCTAACACTGAAGCTTTCTTT.

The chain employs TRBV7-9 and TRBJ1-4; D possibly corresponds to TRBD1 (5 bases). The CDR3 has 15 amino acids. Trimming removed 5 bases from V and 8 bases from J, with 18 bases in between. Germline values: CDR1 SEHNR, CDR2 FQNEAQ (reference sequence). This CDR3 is CASSLRGSFGEKLFF. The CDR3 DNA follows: TGTGCCAGCAGCCTCCGGGGCTCTTTTGGAGAAAAACTGTTTTTT.

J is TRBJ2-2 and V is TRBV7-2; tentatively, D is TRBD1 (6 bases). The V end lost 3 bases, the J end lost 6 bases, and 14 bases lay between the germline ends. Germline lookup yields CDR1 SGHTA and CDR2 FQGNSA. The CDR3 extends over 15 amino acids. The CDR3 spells CASSFQGQTAGELFF. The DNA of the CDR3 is TGTGCCAGCAGCTTCCAAGGACAGACCGCCGGGGAGCTGTTTTTT.

CDR3 bases: TGTGCCAGCAGCTTTAAATATGGCTACACCTTC. It codes for CASSFKYGYTF. The genes are TRBV7-2 and TRBJ1-2; D is unclear. With 3 bases removed from V and 5 bases from J, the gap between germline ends came to 4 bases. This CDR3 comprises 11 residues. Germline CDR1 reads SGHTA; CDR2 reads FQGNSA.